This record looks at one T cell receptor beta chain sequence and its context. What it recognizes is unknown. PCR used 60 Vbeta primers and 13 Jbeta primers. Produced via immunoSEQ multiplex PCR; TCRdb's table is partial and in-frame only. The sample contains 200,000 to 250,000 clones, around 80% of which appear only once. CDR1 and CDR2 (germline): LNHDA, SQIVND (reference sequence). Trimming removed 1 base at V and 5 bases at J, with 7 bases between. The CDR3 consists of 13 residues. This sample stems from a study of cytomegalovirus exposure and HLA in healthy donors. Whole-study results and caveats: A later analysis found most CMV-associated TCR beta chains apparently HLA-restricted. In a later analysis, V- and J-gene trimming of beta chains associated with a DCLRE1C missense variant, replicated independently. TRBV6-2, TRBV6-3 and other indistinguishable V segments were excluded.

Sequencing input: PBMCs. This chain joins TRBV19 and TRBJ2-3, with TRBD1 as a possible D gene (6 bases). The clonotype was recovered from a male donor in good health and CMV-seronegative. The CDR3 region is CASSIARGDTQYF. In DNA form, the CDR3 reads TGTGCCAGTAGTATAGCCAGGGGAGATACGCAGTATTTT.